The present T cell receptor beta chain was sequenced within a study of T cell changes during pregnancy in multiple sclerosis. Using immunoSEQ multiplex PCR, the repertoire was profiled, and TCRdb retains in-frame clones only, with some absent. The repertoire holds about 23,000 clones, about 85% seen once, with approximately 7.6% in the top ten. This clone qualifies as medium-sized. This receptor was identified in a female donor with multiple sclerosis, enrolled in a pregnancy study. The specimen comprised CD8+ T cells from peripheral blood mononuclear cells, sampled before pregnancy.

As DNA, the CDR3 is TGTGCCAGCAGCGTATTGGGCCGGCCGAATGAAAAACTGTTTTTT. It encodes CASSVLGRPNEKLFF. V and J are TRBV9 and TRBJ1-4; D not resolved. This CDR3 contains 15 residues. The V end lost 1 base, the J end lost 5 bases, and 12 bases lay between the germline ends. CDR1 SGDLS and CDR2 YYNGEE come from the germline V gene.